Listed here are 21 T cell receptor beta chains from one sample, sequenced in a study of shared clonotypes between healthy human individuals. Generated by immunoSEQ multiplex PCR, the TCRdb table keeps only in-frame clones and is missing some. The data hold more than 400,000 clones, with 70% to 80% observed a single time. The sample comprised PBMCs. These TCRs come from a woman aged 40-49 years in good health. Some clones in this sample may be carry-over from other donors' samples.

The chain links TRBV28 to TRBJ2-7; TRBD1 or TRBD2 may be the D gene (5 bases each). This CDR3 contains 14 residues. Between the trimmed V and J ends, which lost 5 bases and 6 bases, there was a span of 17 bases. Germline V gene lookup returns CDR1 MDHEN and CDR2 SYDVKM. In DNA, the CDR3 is TGTGCCAGCAGTGAGCCGGGGCGACGGGGCGAGCAGTACTTC. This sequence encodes CASSEPGRRGEQYF.

The CDR3 DNA follows: TGTGCCAGCAGCCCCGCTTTAACGTCCTACAATGAGCAGTTCTTC. Protein: CASSPALTSYNEQFF. The J gene is TRBJ2-1, the V gene TRBV5-6, with no clear D. V was trimmed by 4 bases and J by 1 base, leaving 12 bases between them. Germline V gene sequence: CDR1 SGHDT, CDR2 YYEEEE. The CDR3 is made up of 15 amino acids.

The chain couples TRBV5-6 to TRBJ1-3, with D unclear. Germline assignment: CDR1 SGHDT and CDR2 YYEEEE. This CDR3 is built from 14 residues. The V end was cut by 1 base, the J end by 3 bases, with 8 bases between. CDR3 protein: CASSLFGDGNTIYF. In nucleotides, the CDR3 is TGTGCCAGCAGCTTGTTCGGGGATGGAAACACCATATATTTT.

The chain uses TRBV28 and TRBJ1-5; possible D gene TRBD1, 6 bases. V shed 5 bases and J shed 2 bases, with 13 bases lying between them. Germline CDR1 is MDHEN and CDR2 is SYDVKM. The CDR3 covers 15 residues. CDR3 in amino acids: CASSQQGGGNQPQHF. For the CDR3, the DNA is TGTGCCAGCAGTCAACAGGGAGGGGGCAATCAGCCCCAGCATTTT.

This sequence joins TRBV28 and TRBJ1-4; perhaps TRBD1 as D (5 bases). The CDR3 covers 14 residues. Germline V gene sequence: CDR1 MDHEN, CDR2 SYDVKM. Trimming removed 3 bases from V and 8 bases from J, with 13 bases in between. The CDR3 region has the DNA TGTGCCAGCAGTTTCTTGGGGGATAGGGAAAAACTGTTTTTT. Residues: CASSFLGDREKLFF.

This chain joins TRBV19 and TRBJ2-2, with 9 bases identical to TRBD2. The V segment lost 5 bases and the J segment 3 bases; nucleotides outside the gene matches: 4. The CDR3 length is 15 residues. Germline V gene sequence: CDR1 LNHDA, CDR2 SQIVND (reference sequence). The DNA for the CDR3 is TGTGCCAGTAGTTGGCTAGCGGGGTACACCGGGGAGCTGTTTTTT. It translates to CASSWLAGYTGELFF.

CDR3 bases: TGTGCCAGCAGTGAAGGTAGCAATGAGCAGTTCTTC. It yields the protein CASSEGSNEQFF. The V and J genes are TRBV25-1 and TRBJ2-1; no clear D gene. Germline V CDR1 and CDR2: MGHDK, SYGVNS. V gave up 2 bases and J gave up 6 bases, with 5 bases separating them. This CDR3 has 12 residues.

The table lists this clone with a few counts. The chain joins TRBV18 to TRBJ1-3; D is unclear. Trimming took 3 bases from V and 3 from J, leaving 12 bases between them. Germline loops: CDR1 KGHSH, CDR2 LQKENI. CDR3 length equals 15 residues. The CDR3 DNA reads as TGTGCCAGCTCACCGTACGACGTGGGTGGAAACACCATATATTTT. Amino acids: CASSPYDVGGNTIYF.

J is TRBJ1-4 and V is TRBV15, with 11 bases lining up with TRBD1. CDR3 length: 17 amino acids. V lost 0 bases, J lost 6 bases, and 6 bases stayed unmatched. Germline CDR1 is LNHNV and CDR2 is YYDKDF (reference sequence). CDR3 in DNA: TGTGCCACCAGCAGAGAACTACCGGGACAGGGGGATGAAAAACTGTTTTTT. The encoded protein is CATSRELPGQGDEKLFF. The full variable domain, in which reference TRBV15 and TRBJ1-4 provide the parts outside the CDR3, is DAMVIQNPRYQVTQFGKPVTLSCSQTLNHNVMYWYQQKSSQAPKLLFHYYDKDFNNEADTPDNFQSRRPNTSFCFLDIRSPGLGDTAMYLCATSRELPGQGDEKLFFGSGTQLSVL.

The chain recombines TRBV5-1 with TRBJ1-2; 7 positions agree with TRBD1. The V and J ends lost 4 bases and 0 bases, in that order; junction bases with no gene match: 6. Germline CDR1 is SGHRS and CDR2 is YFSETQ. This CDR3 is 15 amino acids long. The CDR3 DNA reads TGCGCCAGCAGCCCGATGGGACAGCCTAACTATGGCTACACCTTC. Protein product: CASSPMGQPNYGYTF.

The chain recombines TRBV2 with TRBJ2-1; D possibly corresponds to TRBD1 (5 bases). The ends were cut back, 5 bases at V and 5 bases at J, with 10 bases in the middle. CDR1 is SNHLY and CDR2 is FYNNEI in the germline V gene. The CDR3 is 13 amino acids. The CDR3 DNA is TGTGCCAGCAGTCAGGGATTGAACAATGAGCAGTTCTTC. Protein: CASSQGLNNEQFF.

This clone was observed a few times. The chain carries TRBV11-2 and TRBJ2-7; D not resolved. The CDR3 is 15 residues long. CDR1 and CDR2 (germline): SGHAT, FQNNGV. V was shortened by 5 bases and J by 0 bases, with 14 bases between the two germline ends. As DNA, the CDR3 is TGTGCCAGCAGCCCACGGCGCCGGAGCTCCTACGAGCAGTACTTC. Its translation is CASSPRRRSSYEQYF.

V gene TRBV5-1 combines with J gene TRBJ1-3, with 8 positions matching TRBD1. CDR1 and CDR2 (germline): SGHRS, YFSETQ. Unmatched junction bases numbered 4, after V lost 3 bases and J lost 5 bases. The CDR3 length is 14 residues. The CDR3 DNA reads TGCGCCAGCAGCTCGGACAGGGCCAGAAACACCATATATTTT. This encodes CASSSDRARNTIYF. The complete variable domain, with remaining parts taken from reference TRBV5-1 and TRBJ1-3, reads KAGVTQTPRYLIKTRGQQVTLSCSPISGHRSVSWYQQTPGQGLQFLFEYFSETQRNKGNFPGRFSGRQFSNSRSEMNVSTLELGDSALYLCASSSDRARNTIYFGEGSWLTVV.

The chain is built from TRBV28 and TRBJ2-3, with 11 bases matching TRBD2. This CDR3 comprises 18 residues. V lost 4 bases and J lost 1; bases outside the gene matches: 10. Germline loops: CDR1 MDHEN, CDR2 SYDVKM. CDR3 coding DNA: TGTGCCAGCAGTTATGGGACTAGCGGAACCCTGGGCACAGATACGCAGTATTTT. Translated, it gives CASSYGTSGTLGTDTQYF. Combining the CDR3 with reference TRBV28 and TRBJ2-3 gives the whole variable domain DVKVTQSSRYLVKRTGEKVFLECVQDMDHENMFWYRQDPGLGLRLIYFSYDVKMKEKGDIPEGYSVSREKKERFSLILESASTNQTSMYLCASSYGTSGTLGTDTQYFGPGTRLTVL.

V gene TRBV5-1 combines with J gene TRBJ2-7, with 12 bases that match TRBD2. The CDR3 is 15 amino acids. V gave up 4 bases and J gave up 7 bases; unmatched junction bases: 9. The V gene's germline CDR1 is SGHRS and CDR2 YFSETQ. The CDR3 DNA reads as TGCGCCAGCAGCGAACCGACTAGCGGGAGTAGTGAGCAGTACTTC. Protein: CASSEPTSGSSEQYF.

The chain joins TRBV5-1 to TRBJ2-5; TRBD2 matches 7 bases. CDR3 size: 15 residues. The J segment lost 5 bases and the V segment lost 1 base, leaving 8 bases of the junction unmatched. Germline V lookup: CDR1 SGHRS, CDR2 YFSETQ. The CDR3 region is CASSLMDGGSETQYF. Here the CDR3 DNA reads TGCGCCAGCAGCTTGATGGACGGGGGGTCGGAGACCCAGTACTTC.

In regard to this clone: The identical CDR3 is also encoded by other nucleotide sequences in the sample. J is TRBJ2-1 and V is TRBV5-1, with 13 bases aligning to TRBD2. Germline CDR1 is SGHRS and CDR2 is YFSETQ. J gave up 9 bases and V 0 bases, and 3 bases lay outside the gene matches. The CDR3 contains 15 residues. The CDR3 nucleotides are TGCGCCAGCAGCTTGGGACTAGCGGGAGGCGGTGAGCAGTTCTTC. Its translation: CASSLGLAGGGEQFF. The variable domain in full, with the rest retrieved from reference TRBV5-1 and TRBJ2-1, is KAGVTQTPRYLIKTRGQQVTLSCSPISGHRSVSWYQQTPGQGLQFLFEYFSETQRNKGNFPGRFSGRQFSNSRSEMNVSTLELGDSALYLCASSLGLAGGGEQFFGPGTRLTVL.

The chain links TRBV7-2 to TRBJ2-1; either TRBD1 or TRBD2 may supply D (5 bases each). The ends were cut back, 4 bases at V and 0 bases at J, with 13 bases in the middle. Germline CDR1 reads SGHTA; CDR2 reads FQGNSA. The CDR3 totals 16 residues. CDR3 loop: CASSYNEGSSYNEQFF. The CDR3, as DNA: TGTGCCAGCAGCTATAACGAGGGGAGCTCCTACAATGAGCAGTTCTTC.

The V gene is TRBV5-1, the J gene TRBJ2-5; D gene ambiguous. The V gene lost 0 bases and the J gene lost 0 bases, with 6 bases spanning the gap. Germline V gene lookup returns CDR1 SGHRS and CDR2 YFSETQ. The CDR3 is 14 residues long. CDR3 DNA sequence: TGCGCCAGCAGCTTGGGATTAGACCAAGAGACCCAGTACTTC. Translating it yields CASSLGLDQETQYF. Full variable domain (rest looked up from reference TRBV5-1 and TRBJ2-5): KAGVTQTPRYLIKTRGQQVTLSCSPISGHRSVSWYQQTPGQGLQFLFEYFSETQRNKGNFPGRFSGRQFSNSRSEMNVSTLELGDSALYLCASSLGLDQETQYFGPGTRLLVL.

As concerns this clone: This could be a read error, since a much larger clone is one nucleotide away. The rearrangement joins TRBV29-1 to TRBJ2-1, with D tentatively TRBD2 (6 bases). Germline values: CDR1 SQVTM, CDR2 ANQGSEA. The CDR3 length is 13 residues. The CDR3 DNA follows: TGCGGCGTTTCGACTAGATCTTACAATGAGCAGTTCTTC. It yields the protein CGVSTRSYNEQFF.

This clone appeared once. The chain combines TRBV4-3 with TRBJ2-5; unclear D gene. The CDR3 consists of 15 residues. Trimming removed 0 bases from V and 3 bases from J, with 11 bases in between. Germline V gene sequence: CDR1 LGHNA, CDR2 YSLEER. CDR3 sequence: CASSQDPRPEETQYF. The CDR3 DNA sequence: TGCGCCAGCAGCCAAGATCCTAGACCCGAAGAGACCCAGTACTTC.